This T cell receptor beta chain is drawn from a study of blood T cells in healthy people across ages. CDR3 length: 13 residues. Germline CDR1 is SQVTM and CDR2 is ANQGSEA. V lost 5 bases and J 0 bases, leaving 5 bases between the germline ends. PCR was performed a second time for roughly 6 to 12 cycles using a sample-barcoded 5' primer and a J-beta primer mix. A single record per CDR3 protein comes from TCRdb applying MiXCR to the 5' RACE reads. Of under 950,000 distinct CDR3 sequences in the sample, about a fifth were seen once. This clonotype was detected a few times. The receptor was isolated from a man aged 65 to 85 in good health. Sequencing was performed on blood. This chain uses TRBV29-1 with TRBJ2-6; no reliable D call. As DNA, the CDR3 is TGCAGCGTTTTGGTCTCTGGGGCCAACGTCCTGACTTTC. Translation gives CSVLVSGANVLTF.